This T cell receptor beta chain was sequenced in a study of human T cells and chemical hapten exposure. Comment on this clonotype: The antigen is undetermined.

This CDR3 is 12 amino acids long. The V and J ends lost 0 bases and 7 bases respectively, with 6 bases between them. Germline V gene lookup returns CDR1 MRHNA and CDR2 SNTAGT. Separate cDNA molecules received unique molecular identifiers, which the library attached to them. TCRdb called the RACE reads again in MiXCR, with one record for every CDR3 protein. The sample has about 250,000 distinct CDR3 sequences, 7.5% to 8% seen once. Overall study findings and caveats: Compared to controls, expanded TCRs made significantly more large clusters of similar CDR3s. Once DPC sensitization occurred, TCRs above 1 in 1000 frequency showed no change.

The time point denotes: pre-sensitization, week 0. Treatment specified: therapeutic diphenylcyclopropenone sensitization with weekly scalp DPC. Investigators collected blood before applying each patch test. The genes are TRBV6-4 and TRBJ1-2, with D unclear. This TCR was recovered from a man younger than 30 with alopecia areata. Some clones in this sample may be carry-over from other donors' samples. Sequenced here: whole blood, sampled in connection with sensitization to the hapten diphenylcyclopropenone (DPC). Here the CDR3 DNA reads TGTGCCAGCAGTGACTCGAAAACTGGCTACACCTTC. This gives the protein CASSDSKTGYTF.